Only a few counts were recorded for the clone carrying this TCR beta chain. The CDR3 totals 13 residues. The germline gives CDR1 SGHDN, CDR2 FVKESK. Trimming took 2 bases from V and 5 from J; bases not matched to a gene: 2. Generated by immunoSEQ multiplex PCR, the TCRdb table keeps only in-frame clones and is missing some. Here the sample spans about 56,000 clones, approximately 90% being singletons. The data belong to a study of T cell changes during pregnancy in multiple sclerosis. The rearrangement joins TRBV14 to TRBJ2-7, with TRBD1 identical over 8 bases. Source: CD4+ T cells from peripheral blood mononuclear cells, taken in the second trimester of pregnancy. The origin of this receptor is a female donor with multiple sclerosis, enrolled in a pregnancy study. The DNA for the CDR3 is TGTGCCAGCAGCCAATACAGGGGGGACGAGCAGTACTTC. Protein product: CASSQYRGDEQYF.